This TCR beta chain comes out of a study of CD8 T cells in ankylosing spondylitis (dated by TCRdb to 2015 to 2018). With regard to the full study: T cell receptor beta repertoires were profiled in healthy donors and ankylosing spondylitis patients so that disease-linked TCR variants could be found. The full study cohort was made up of under 30 ankylosing spondylitis patients and 108 healthy donors. Peripheral blood was sampled, and synovial fluid was additionally collected from ankylosing spondylitis patients.

The paper's findings and limits, for the study overall: Some motif variants were previously reported in synovial fluid and blood of reactive arthritis patients, suggesting common disease-initiation mechanisms. The disease-linked clones showed a CD8+ phenotype and occurred at relatively low frequencies in peripheral blood. A TCR beta motif of about eight highly homologous amino acid variants appeared characteristic of blood from ankylosing spondylitis patients. The disease-linked clones were reported as significantly enriched in matched synovial fluid samples from ankylosing spondylitis patients.

TCRdb records Illumina HiSeq 2500 as the sequencer. Quantitative 5'-RACE with molecular barcodes was used to prepare TCR beta libraries. On the study's bioinformatics: A new computational method based on a probabilistic model of VDJ rearrangement was used to identify disease-linked TCR variants. TCRdb cleaned the public reads at Q25 with fastp, built clones with MiXCR and kept in-frame beta chains. Under each unique CDR3 protein, matching rows form one entry showing the most common genes and DNA. Here the V and J calls rest on TCRdb's processing, not on the authors' analysis. For this sample the table gives over 450,000 distinct CDR3 sequences, of which 10% to 15% were detected only once. Over 6.5% of the sample comes from the top ten. The CDR3 goes from the cysteine to the phenylalanine over 16 residues. Of all the DNA, just the CDR3 is kept, 48 bases in frame from base 1. Via the germline V gene, CDR1 is SGHVS and CDR2 FNYEAQ. V loses 4 bases at its end and J loses 1 base; junction bases beyond the gene matches: 5.

This clonotype was seen more than once but under ten times. No cognate antigen has been identified for it. Per-nucleotide qualities are absent, and no much larger clonotype sits a single base away. This sequence originates from a male donor with ankylosing spondylitis. Sequenced input: blood, either unsorted or a sorted T cell fraction (not recorded which). This chain joins TRBV7-6 to TRBJ2-2; the central 8 bases match TRBD1. CDR3 reads: CASSWIGTGNTGELFF. At the DNA level, the sequence is TGTGCCAGCAGCTGGATCGGGACAGGGAACACCGGGGAGCTGTTTTTT.